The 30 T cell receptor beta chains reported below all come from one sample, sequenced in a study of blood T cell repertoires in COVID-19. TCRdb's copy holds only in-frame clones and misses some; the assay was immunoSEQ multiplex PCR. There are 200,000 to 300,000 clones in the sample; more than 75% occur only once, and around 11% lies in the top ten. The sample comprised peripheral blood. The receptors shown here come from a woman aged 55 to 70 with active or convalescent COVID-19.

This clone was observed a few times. CDR3 DNA: TGTGCCAGCAGCTTGGGCGGGGGTGGCCAAGATACGCAGTATTTT. Translation: CASSLGGGGQDTQYF. The chain couples TRBV7-2 to TRBJ2-3; TRBD2 matches at 7 bases. The CDR3 length is 15 residues. V gave up 3 bases and J gave up 5 bases; unmatched junction bases: 8. Germline lookup yields CDR1 SGHTA and CDR2 FQGNSA. The whole variable domain, filled in from reference TRBV7-2 and TRBJ2-3, reads GAGVSQSPSNKVTEKGKDVELRCDPISGHTALYWYRQSLGQGLEFLIYFQGNSAPDKSGLPSDRFSAERTGGSVSTLTIQRTQQEDSAVYLCASSLGGGGQDTQYFGPGTRLTVL.

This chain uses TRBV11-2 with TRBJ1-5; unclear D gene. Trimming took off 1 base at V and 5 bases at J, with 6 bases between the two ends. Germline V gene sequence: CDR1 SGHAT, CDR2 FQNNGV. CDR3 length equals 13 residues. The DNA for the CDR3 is TGTGCCAGCAGCTTAGCGCGGGATCAGCCCCAGCATTTT. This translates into CASSLARDQPQHF.

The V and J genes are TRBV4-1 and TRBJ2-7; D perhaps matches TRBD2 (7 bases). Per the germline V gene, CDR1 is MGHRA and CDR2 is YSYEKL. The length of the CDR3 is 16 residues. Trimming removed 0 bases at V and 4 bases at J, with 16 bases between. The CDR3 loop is CASSQEGGASFYEQYF. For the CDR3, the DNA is TGCGCCAGCAGCCAAGAGGGGGGGGCCTCTTTTTACGAGCAGTACTTC.

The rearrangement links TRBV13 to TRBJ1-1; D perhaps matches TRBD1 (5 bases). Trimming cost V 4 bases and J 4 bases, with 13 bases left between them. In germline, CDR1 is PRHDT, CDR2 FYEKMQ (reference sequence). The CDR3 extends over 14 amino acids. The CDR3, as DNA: TGTGCCAGCAGCTCCCTCGGGGGAGGCACTGAAGCTTTCTTT. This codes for CASSSLGGGTEAFF.

CDR3 nucleotides: TGTGCCAGCAGCCTCGGGGGGGCGAGGAATGAGCAGTTCTTC. Translating it yields CASSLGGARNEQFF. The chain employs TRBV7-2 and TRBJ2-1; 8 bases agree with TRBD2. The CDR3 runs 14 residues. V shed 5 bases and J 7 bases; nucleotides not matched to a gene: 7. CDR1 and CDR2 (germline): SGHTA, FQGNSA.

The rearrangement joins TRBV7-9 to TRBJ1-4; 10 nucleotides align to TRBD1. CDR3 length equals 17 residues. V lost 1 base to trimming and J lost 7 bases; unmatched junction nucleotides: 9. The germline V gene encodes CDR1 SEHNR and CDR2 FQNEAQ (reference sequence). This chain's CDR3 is CASSLGTGGFLSEKLFF. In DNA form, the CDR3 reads TGTGCCAGCAGCTTAGGGACAGGGGGTTTCTTAAGTGAAAAACTGTTTTTT.

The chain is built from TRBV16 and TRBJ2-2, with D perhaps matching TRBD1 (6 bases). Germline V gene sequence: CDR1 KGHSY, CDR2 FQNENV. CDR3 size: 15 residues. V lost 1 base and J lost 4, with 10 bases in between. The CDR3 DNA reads TGTGCCAGCAGCCAATTCCAGGGGCCCACCGGGGAGCTGTTTTTT. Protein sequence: CASSQFQGPTGELFF.

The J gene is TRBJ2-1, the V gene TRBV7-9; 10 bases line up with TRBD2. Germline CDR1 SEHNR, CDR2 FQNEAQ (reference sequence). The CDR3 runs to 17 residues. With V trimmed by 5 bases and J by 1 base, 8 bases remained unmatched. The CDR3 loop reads CASSGLAAGGSYNEQFF. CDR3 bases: TGTGCCAGCAGCGGCCTTGCAGCGGGGGGGTCCTACAATGAGCAGTTCTTC. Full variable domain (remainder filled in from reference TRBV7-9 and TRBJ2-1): DTGVSQNPRHKITKRGQNVTFRCDPISEHNRLYWYRQTLGQGPEFLTYFQNEAQLEKSRLLSDRFSAERPKGSFSTLEIQRTEQGDSAMYLCASSGLAAGGSYNEQFFGPGTRLTVL.

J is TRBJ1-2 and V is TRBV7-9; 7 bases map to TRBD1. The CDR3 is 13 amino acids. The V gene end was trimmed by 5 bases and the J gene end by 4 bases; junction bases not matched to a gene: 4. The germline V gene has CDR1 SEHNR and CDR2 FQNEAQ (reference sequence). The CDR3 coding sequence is TGTGCCAGCAGCCAGGGGGACCCCTATGGCTACACCTTC. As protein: CASSQGDPYGYTF.

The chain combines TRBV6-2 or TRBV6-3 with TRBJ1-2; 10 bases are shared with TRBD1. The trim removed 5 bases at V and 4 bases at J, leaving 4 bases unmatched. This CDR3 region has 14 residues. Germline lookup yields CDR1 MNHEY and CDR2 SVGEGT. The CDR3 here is CASSRQGATYGYTF. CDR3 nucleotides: TGTGCCAGCAGTAGACAGGGGGCGACCTATGGCTACACCTTC.

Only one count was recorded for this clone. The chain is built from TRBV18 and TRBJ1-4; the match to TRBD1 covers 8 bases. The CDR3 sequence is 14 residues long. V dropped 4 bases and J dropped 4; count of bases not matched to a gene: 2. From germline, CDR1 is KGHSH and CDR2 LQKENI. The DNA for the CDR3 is TGTGCCAGCTCACACGGACAGGGTAATGAAAAACTGTTTTTT. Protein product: CASSHGQGNEKLFF. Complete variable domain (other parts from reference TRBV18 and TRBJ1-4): NAGVMQNPRHLVRRRGQEARLRCSPMKGHSHVYWYRQLPEEGLKFMVYLQKENIIDESGMPKERFSAEFPKEGPSILRIQQVVRGDSAAYFCASSHGQGNEKLFFGSGTQLSVL.

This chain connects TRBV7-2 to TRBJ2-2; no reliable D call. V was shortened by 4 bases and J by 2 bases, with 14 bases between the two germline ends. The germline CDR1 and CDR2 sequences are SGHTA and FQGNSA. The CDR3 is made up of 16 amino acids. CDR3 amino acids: CASSSLVAANTGELFF. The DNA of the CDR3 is TGTGCCAGCAGCTCCCTCGTGGCGGCCAACACCGGGGAGCTGTTTTTT.

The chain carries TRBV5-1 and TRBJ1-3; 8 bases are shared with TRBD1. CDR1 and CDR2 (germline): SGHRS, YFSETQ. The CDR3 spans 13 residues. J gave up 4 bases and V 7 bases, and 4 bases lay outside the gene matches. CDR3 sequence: CASAGTGGNTIYF. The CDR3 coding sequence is TGCGCCAGCGCAGGGACAGGAGGAAACACCATATATTTT.

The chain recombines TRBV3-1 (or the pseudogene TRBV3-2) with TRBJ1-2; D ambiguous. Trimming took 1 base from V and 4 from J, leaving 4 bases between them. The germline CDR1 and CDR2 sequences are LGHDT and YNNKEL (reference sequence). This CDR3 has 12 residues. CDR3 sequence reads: CASSQAFYGYTF. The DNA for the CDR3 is TGTGCCAGCAGCCAAGCTTTCTATGGCTACACCTTC.

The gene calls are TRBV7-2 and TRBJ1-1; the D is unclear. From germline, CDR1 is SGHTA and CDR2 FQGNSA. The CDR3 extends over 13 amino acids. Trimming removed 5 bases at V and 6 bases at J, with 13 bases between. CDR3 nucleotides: TGTGCCAGCAGCCGGGAATTTCAGGCTGAAGCTTTCTTT. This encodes CASSREFQAEAFF.

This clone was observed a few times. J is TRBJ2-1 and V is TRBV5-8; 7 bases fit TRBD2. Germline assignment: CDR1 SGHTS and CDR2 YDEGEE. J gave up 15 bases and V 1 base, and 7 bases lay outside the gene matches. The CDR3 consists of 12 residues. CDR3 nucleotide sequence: TGTGCCAGCAGCTTGACTGGCGGGGGAGGGTTCTTC. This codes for CASSLTGGGGFF. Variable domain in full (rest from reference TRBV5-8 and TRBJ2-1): EAGVTQSPTHLIKTRGQQATLRCSPISGHTSVYWYQQALGLGLQFLLWYDEGEERNRGNFPPRFSGRQFPNYSSELNVNALELEDSALYLCASSLTGGGGFFGPGTRLTVL.

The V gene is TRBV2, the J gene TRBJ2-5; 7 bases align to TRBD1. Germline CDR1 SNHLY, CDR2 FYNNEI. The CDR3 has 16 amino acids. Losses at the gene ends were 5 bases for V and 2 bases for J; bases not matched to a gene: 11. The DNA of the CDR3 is TGTGCCAGCAGTTACTCCGGGACAGCGCTTCAAGAGACCCAGTACTTC. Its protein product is CASSYSGTALQETQYF.

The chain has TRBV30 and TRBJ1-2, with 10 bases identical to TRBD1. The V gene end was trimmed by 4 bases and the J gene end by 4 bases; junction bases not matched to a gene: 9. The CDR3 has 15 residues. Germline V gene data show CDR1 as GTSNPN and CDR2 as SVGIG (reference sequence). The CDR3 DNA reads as TGTGCCTGGACTCCTGGGACAGGGGACGGCTATGGCTACACCTTC. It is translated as CAWTPGTGDGYGYTF.

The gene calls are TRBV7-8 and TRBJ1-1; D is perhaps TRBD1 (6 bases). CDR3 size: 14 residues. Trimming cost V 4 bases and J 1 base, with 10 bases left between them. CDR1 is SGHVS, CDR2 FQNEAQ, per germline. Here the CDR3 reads CASSSRTANTEAFF. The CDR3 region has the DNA TGTGCCAGCAGCTCCCGGACAGCGAACACTGAAGCTTTCTTT.

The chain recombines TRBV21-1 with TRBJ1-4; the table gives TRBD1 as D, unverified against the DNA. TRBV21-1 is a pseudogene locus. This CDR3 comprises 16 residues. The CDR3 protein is CASSKVPGQGTEKLFF. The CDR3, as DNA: TGTGCCAGCAGCAAAGTTCCGGGACAGGGCACCGAAAAACTGTTTTTT.

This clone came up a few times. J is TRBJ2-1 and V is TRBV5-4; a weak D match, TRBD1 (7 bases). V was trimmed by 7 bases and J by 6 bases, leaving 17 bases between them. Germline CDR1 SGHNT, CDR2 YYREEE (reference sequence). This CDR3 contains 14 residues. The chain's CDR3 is CASRRQGGGNEQFF. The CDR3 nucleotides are TGTGCCAGCCGCCGACAGGGAGGAGGCAATGAGCAGTTCTTC.

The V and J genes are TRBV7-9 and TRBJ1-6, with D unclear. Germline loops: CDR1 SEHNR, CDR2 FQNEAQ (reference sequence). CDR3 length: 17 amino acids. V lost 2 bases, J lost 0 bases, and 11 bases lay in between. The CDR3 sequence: CASSLSLASSYNSPLHF. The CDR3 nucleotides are TGTGCCAGCAGCTTAAGTCTTGCGAGCTCCTATAATTCACCCCTCCACTTT.

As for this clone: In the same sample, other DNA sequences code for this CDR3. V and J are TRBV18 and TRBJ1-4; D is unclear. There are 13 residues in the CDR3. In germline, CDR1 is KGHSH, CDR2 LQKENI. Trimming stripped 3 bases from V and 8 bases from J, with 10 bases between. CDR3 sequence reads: CASSPGLSEKLFF. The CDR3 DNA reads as TGTGCCAGCTCACCGGGCCTTTCCGAAAAACTGTTTTTT.

CDR3 protein: CASSVGTENTEAFF. The CDR3 bases are TGTGCCAGTAGTGTTGGGACAGAGAACACTGAAGCTTTCTTT. The chain links TRBV19 to TRBJ1-1; 7 bases match TRBD1. Germline-derived CDR1 and CDR2 are LNHDA and SQIVND (reference sequence). CDR3 size: 14 residues. J was trimmed by 1 base and V by 5 bases; bases with no gene match: 4.

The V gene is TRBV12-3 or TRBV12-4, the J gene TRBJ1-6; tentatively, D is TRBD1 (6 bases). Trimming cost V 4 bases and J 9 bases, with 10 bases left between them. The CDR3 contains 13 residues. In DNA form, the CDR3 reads TGTGCCAGCAGTTCAGGGGTAGGTTCACCCCTCCACTTT. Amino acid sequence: CASSSGVGSPLHF.

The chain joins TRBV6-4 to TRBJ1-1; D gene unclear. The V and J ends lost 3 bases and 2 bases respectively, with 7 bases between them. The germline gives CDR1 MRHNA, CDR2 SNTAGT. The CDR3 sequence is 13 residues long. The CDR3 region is CASSEAGNTEAFF. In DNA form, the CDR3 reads TGTGCCAGCAGTGAGGCAGGAAACACTGAAGCTTTCTTT.

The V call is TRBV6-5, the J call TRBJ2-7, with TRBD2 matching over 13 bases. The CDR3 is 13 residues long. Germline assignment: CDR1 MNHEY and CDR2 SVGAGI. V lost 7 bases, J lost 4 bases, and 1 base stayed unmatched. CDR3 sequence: CASKTSGGYEQYF. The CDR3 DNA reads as TGTGCCAGCAAGACTAGCGGGGGGTACGAGCAGTACTTC.

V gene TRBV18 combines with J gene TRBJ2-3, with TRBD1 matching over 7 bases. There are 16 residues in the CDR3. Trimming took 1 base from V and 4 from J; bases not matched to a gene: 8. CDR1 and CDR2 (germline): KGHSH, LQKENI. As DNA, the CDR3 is TGTGCCAGCTCACCACGGGCCCCAGGGGGTGCAGATACGCAGTATTTT. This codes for CASSPRAPGGADTQYF.

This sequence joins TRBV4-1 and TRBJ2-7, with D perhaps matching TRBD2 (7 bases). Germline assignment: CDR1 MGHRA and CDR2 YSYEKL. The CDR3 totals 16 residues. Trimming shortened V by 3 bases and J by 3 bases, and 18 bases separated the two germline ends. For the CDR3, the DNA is TGCGCCAGCAGCCAGACACAGGGAGGGGTGGGCTACGAGCAGTACTTC. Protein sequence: CASSQTQGGVGYEQYF.

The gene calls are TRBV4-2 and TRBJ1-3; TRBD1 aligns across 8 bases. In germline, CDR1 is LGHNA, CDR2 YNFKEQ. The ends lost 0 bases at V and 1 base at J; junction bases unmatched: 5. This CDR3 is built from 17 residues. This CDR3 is CASSQDHQGASGNTIYF. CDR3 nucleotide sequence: TGTGCCAGCAGCCAAGATCATCAGGGGGCGTCTGGAAACACCATATATTTT.